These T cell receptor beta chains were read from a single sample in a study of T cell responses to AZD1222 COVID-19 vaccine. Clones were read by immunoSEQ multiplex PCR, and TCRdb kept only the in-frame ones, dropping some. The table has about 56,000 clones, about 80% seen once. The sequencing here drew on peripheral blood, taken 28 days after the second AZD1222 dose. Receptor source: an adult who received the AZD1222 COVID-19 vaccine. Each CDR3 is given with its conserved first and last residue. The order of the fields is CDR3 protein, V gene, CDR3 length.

CASSGAMGLQETQYF	TRBV5-4	15
CASSLSGLEQYF	TRBV7-6	12
CASSIGRGGVGSPLHF	TRBV19	16
CASRTGQLREKLFF	TRBV28	14
CASSIGGTENTEAFF	TRBV19	15
CATSDLAPGQDRSSYEQYF	TRBV24-1	19
CASSLALGQAEAFF	TRBV5-1	14
CASISPGLNTGELFF	TRBV19	15
CASSPRTRTDTQYF	TRBV6-5	14
CASSSGRGGGNEQFF	TRBV27	15
CASSLRGRGGGYTF	TRBV7-2	14
CASSVGQSNTEAFF	TRBV10-1	14
CASTTKRLGNQPQHF	TRBV28	15
CASSQNRNNAFF	TRBV4-2	12
CASSWPVGVGGTETQYF	TRBV6-2/TRBV6-3	17
CASSLITGVVPSF	TRBV28	13
CASKGGSNYGYTF	TRBV19	13
CASSAGGRTGGAGTDTQYF	TRBV9	19
CASSPGPTGMGTDTQYF	TRBV4-2	17
CASSTRGFGPLHF	TRBV6-5	13
CATSDSVVAFF	TRBV24-1	11
CASSFIGGSDEQYF	TRBV11-3	14
CASGQGLSGNTIYF	TRBV7-8	14
CSGLGQADGYTF	TRBV29-1	12
CASGLTARGHEQFF	TRBV12-5	14
CASSFSEVPPQPQHF	TRBV28	15
CASSLAATPEEKLFF	TRBV5-1	15
CASSHFGLPSGNTIYF	TRBV14	16
CASPADLYSYEQYF	TRBV28	14
CASSRERADTEAFF	TRBV19	14
CASSFGEYGTEAFF	TRBV11-2	14
CASSDHDEQFF	TRBV6-4	11